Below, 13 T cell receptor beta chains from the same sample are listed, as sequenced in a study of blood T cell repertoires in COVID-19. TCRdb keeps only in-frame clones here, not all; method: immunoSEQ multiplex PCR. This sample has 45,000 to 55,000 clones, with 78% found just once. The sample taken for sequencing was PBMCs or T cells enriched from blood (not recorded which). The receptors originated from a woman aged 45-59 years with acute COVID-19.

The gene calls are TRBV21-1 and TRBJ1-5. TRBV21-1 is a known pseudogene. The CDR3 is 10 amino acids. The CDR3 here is CARGRETQHF. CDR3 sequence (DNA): TGTGCCAGGGGTAGGGAGACCCAGCATTTT.

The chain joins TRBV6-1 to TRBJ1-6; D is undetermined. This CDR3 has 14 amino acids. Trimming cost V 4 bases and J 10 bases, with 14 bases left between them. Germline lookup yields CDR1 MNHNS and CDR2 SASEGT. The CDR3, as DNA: TGTGCCAGCAGTGCCCCAACTCGGGGATCACCCCTCCACTTT. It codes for CASSAPTRGSPLHF.

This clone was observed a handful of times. This chain's CDR3 is CASSPLTGGFSYNSPLHF. The CDR3 DNA is TGTGCCAGCAGCCCCCTGACGGGGGGTTTCTCCTATAATTCACCCCTCCACTTT. V usage is TRBV11-2 and J usage is TRBJ1-6, with D perhaps TRBD1 (5 bases). Germline V CDR1 and CDR2: SGHAT, FQNNGV. Trimming stripped 5 bases from V and 0 bases from J, with 17 bases between. The CDR3 loop spans 18 amino acids.

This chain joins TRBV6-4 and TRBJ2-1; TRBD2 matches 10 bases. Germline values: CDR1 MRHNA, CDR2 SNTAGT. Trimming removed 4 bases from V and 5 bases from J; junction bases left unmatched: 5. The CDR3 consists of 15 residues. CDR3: CASSGLAGENNEQFF. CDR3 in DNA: TGTGCCAGCAGTGGCCTAGCGGGGGAGAACAATGAGCAGTTCTTC.

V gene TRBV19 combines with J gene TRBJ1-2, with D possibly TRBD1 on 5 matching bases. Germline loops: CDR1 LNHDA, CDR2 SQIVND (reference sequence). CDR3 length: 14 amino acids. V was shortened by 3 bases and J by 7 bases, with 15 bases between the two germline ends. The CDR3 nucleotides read TGTGCCAGTAGTATGGGCAGGGCGGTTCTTGGCTACACCTTC. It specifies CASSMGRAVLGYTF.

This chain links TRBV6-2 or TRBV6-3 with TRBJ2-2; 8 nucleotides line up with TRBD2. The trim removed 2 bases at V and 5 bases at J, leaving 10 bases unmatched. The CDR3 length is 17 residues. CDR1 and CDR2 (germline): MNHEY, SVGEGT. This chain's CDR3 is CASSYPGLAGDTGELFF. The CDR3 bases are TGTGCCAGCAGTTACCCCGGACTAGCTGGGGATACCGGGGAGCTGTTTTTT.

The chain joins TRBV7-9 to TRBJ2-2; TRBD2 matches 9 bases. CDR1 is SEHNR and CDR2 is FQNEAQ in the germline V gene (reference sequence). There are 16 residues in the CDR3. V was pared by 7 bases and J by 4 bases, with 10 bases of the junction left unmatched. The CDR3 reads CASTLIGLAITGELFF. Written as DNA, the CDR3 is TGTGCCAGCACCCTGATTGGACTAGCGATCACCGGGGAGCTGTTTTTT.

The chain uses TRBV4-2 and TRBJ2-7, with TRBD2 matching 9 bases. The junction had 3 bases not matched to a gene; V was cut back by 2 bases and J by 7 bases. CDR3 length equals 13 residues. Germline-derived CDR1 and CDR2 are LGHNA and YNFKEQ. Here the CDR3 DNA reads TGTGCCAGCAGCCAACTTACTAGCGGGGAGCAGTACTTC. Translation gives CASSQLTSGEQYF.

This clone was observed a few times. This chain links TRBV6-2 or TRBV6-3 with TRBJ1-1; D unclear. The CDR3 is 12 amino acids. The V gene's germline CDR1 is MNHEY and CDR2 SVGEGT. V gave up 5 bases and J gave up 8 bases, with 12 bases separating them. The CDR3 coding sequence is TGTGCCAGCAGTCAACGAGGGCTAGAAGCTTTCTTT. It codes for CASSQRGLEAFF.

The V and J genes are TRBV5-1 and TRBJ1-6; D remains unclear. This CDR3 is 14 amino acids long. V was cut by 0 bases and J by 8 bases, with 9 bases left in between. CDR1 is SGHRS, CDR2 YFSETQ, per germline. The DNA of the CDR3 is TGCGCCAGCAGCTTGGGGTTCGGGGATTCACCCCTCCACTTT. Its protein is CASSLGFGDSPLHF.

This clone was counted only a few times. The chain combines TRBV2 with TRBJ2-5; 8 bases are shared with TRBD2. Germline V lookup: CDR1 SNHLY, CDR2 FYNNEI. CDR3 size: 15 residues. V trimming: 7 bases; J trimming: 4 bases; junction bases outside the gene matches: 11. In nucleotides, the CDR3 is TGTGCCAGCATTTCCGGGGGGGCGGTAGTAGAGACCCAGTACTTC. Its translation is CASISGGAVVETQYF. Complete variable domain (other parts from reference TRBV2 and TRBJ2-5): EPEVTQTPSHQVTQMGQEVILRCVPISNHLYFYWYRQILGQKVEFLVSFYNNEISEKSEIFDDQFSVERPDGSNFTLKIRSTKLEDSAMYFCASISGGAVVETQYFGPGTRLLVL.

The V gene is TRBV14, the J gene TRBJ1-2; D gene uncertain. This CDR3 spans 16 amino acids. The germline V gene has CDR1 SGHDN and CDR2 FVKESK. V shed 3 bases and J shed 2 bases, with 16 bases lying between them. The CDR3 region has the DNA TGTGCCAGCAGCCACCTCTGGCATGGGGAGAACTATGGCTACACCTTC. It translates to CASSHLWHGENYGYTF.

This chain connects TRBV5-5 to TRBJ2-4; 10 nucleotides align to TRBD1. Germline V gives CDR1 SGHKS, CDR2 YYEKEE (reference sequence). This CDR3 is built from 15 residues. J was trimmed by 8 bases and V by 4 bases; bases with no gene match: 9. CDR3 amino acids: CASSAYRDRGDIQYF. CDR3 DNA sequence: TGTGCCAGCAGCGCCTACCGGGACAGGGGTGACATTCAGTACTTC. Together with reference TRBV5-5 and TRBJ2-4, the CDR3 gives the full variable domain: DAGVTQSPTHLIKTRGQQVTLRCSPISGHKSVSWYQQVLGQGPQFIFQYYEKEERGRGNFPDRFSARQFPNYSSELNVNALLLGDSALYLCASSAYRDRGDIQYFGAGTRLSVL.